This T cell receptor (beta chain) is drawn from a study of T cells after yellow fever vaccination. Study-level findings and limits: FACS-sorted repertoires could contain abundant clonotypes contaminating from the bulk population. A weaker but faster secondary response was observed, peaking on day 5 versus 15.

TCRdb processed the 5' RACE reads anew with MiXCR; each CDR3 protein has one entry. The data show under 500,000 distinct CDR3 sequences, over 15% seen once. The length of the CDR3 is 15 residues. Germline V gene data show CDR1 as SGHVS and CDR2 as FQNEAQ. V dropped 5 bases and J dropped 5 bases, with 18 bases sitting between them. This clonotype was recorded a few times. What it binds is not known. Source: PBMCs, taken before the yellow fever booster vaccination. This rearrangement joins TRBV7-8 to TRBJ2-5; possibly TRBD2 for D (6 bases). The TCR comes from a man between 18 and 29 years old who received the YFV17D yellow fever vaccine. CDR3 region: CASSPRRAGRETQYF. CDR3 DNA sequence: TGTGCCAGCAGCCCCCGCCGGGCAGGGAGGGAGACCCAGTACTTC. Looking up the rest from reference TRBV7-8 and TRBJ2-5 gives the full variable domain: GAGVSQSPRYKVAKRGQDVALRCDPISGHVSLFWYQQALGQGPEFLTYFQNEAQLDKSGLPSDRFFAERPEGSVSTLKIQRTQQEDSAVYLCASSPRRAGRETQYFGPGTRLLVL.